These 8 T cell receptor beta chains were all obtained from the same sample, sequenced in a study of identical twins. TCRdb used MiXCR to reprocess the 5' RACE reads, holding one entry per CDR3 protein. This table holds about 730,000 distinct CDR3 sequences, about 20% found once. In addition, the sample was reused for a study of T cells expressing NK-cell markers.

The sample was PBMCs. The receptors shown here come from a woman under 30 in good health.

J is TRBJ2-1 and V is TRBV7-9; TRBD1 matches 8 bases. Per the germline V gene, CDR1 is SEHNR and CDR2 is FQNEAQ (reference sequence). This CDR3 contains 12 residues. The ends lost 5 bases at V and 9 bases at J; junction bases unmatched: 3. For the CDR3, the DNA is TGTGCCAGCAGCAGGGACAGGAGTGAGCAGTTCTTC. Its translation: CASSRDRSEQFF.

This clonotype came up many times. The chain uses TRBV12-3 or TRBV12-4 and TRBJ2-7, with TRBD2 identical over 7 bases. The trim removed 6 bases at V and 5 bases at J, leaving 10 bases unmatched. The CDR3 covers 14 residues. As DNA, the CDR3 is TGTGCCAGCAGCCTGGGAGGGACCAACCACGAGCAGTACTTC. Its translation: CASSLGGTNHEQYF.

This clonotype was observed at least ten times. The chain links TRBV12-3 or TRBV12-4 to TRBJ1-2; D is possibly TRBD1 (5 bases). This CDR3 has 13 residues. V was cut by 2 bases and J by 7 bases, with 11 bases left in between. CDR3 sequence: CASSLKGLVGYTF. The CDR3 DNA reads as TGTGCCAGCAGTTTAAAGGGGTTGGTTGGCTACACCTTC.

This clonotype was counted only a few times. V gene TRBV12-3 or TRBV12-4 combines with J gene TRBJ1-1, with 8 bases matching TRBD1. There are 12 residues in the CDR3. J gave up 10 bases and V 5 bases, and 6 bases lay outside the gene matches. This CDR3 reads CASSVQTGAAFF. CDR3 DNA: TGTGCCAGCAGTGTTCAGACAGGGGCAGCTTTCTTT.

In this sample, this clonotype turned up once. The V call is TRBV3-1, the J call TRBJ2-7; possibly TRBD1 for D (6 bases). Trimming cost V 8 bases and J 3 bases, with 17 bases left between them. Germline V lookup: CDR1 LGHDT, CDR2 YNNKEL (reference sequence). This CDR3 is 14 amino acids long. In DNA form, the CDR3 reads TGTGCCAGCTCCGAAACGGGACAACACTACGAGCAGTACTTC. This encodes CASSETGQHYEQYF.

This clonotype was detected ten times or more. The rearrangement uses TRBV20-1 and TRBJ2-2; TRBD2 might be the D (5 bases). The CDR3 runs 14 residues. V was shortened by 3 bases and J by 8 bases, with 16 bases between the two germline ends. Germline lookup yields CDR1 DFQATT and CDR2 SNEGSKA (reference sequence). The chain's CDR3 is CSARKDLAKGELFF. In nucleotides, the CDR3 is TGCAGTGCTAGGAAGGATCTAGCAAAGGGGGAGCTGTTTTTT.

In its sample, this clonotype was seen a few times. This chain uses TRBV4-3 with TRBJ2-2; TRBD1 aligns across 7 bases. V lost 3 bases and J lost 2; bases outside the gene matches: 9. The CDR3 contains 17 residues. Germline CDR1 and CDR2: LGHNA and YSLEER. The DNA of the CDR3 is TGCGCCAGCAGCCACCCTGACGACAGGGCAAACACCGGGGAGCTGTTTTTT. Its protein product is CASSHPDDRANTGELFF.

In its sample, this clonotype was seen a few times. V and J are TRBV12-3 or TRBV12-4 and TRBJ2-2; the match to TRBD2 covers 8 bases. V was pared by 0 bases and J by 6 bases, with 3 bases of the junction left unmatched. This CDR3 is 15 amino acids long. The CDR3 protein is CASSLASGRPGELFF. CDR3 sequence (DNA): TGTGCCAGCAGTTTAGCCAGCGGGAGACCCGGGGAGCTGTTTTTT.